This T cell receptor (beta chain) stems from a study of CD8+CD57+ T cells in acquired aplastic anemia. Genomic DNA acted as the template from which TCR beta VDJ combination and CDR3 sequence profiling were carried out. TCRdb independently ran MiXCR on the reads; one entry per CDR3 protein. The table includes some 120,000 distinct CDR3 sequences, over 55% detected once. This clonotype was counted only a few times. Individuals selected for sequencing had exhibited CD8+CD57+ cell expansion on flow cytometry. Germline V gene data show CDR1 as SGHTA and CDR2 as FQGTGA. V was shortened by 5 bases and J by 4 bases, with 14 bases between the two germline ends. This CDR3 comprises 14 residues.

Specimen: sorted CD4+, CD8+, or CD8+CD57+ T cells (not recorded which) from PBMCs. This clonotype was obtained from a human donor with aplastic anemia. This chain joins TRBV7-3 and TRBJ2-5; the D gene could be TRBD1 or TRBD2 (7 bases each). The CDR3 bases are TGTGCCAGCAGCCGCAGCAGGGGGGGAGAGACCCAGTACTTC. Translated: CASSRSRGGETQYF.